This T cell receptor (beta chain) was profiled in a study of blood T cells in healthy people across ages. General study findings and limits: The study found TCR beta diversity correlated strongly with naive T cell percentage.

A second PCR of about 7 to 12 cycles used a sample-barcoded 5' primer and a J-beta primer mix. One entry per CDR3 protein, called by TCRdb with MiXCR from the 5' RACE reads. The sample holds 800,000 or so distinct CDR3 sequences, 35% to 60% seen once. Comment on this clonotype: Its specificity is not known.

This CDR3 contains 15 residues. The sequence was obtained from an elderly man in good health. Sequenced input: blood. The V and J genes are TRBV21-1 and TRBJ2-1; the tabulated D call, TRBD2, remains unverified against the DNA. TRBV21-1 is reported as a pseudogene. The CDR3: CASSKRLAGGDEQFF. DNA for the CDR3: TGTGCCAGCAGCAAGAGGCTAGCGGGAGGAGATGAGCAGTTCTTC.